These T cell receptor beta chains were read from a single sample in a study of blood T cell repertoires in COVID-19. TCRdb's copy holds only in-frame clones and misses some; the assay was immunoSEQ multiplex PCR. The sample comprises 300,000 to 450,000 clones, 85% of which are singletons, and roughly 3.4% rests with the top ten. The sequenced material came from peripheral blood. The source of these receptors is a woman aged 18-29 years with acute or convalescent COVID-19. Both conserved end residues are part of each CDR3. D genes are given only for firm matches. Size tells how often a clone was seen (once, few, many) or the class of an expanded clone, and some rows leave it out.

TRBD1,-,TRBV5-1,TRBJ2-3,CASSLAGQGTDTQYF,TGCGCCAGCAGCTTAGCAGGACAGGGGACAGATACGCAGTATTTT
-,-,TRBV28,TRBJ1-5,CASNPSGGSNQPQHF,TGTGCCAGCAACCCATCCGGGGGAAGCAATCAGCCCCAGCATTTT
TRBD1,-,TRBV10-1,TRBJ1-2,CASRTGQGYGYTF,TGCGCCAGCAGAACGGGACAGGGGTATGGCTACACCTTC
TRBD2,-,TRBV19,TRBJ2-5,CASSISGDQYF,TGTGCCAGTAGTATAAGCGGGGACCAGTACTTC
-,-,TRBV30,TRBJ1-5,CAWSVGAYDQPQHF,TGTGCCTGGAGTGTAGGGGCGTATGATCAGCCCCAGCATTTT
-,-,TRBV21-1,TRBJ2-1,CASSRGFGQGWNEQFF,TGTGCCAGCAGCAGGGGTTTTGGACAGGGGTGGAATGAGCAGTTCTTC
-,-,TRBV5-4,TRBJ1-1,CASKTGMNAEAFF,TGTGCCAGTAAAACAGGGATGAACGCTGAAGCTTTCTTT
-,-,TRBV2,TRBJ1-3,CASNWQTPGNTIYF,TGTGCCAGCAATTGGCAGACACCTGGAAACACCATATATTTT
-,-,TRBV19,TRBJ2-3,CASSIRGADTQYF,TGTGCCAGTAGTATTAGGGGCGCAGATACGCAGTATTTT
TRBD2,few,TRBV27,TRBJ2-7,CASSLWASGSYEQYF,TGTGCCAGCAGTTTATGGGCTAGCGGCTCCTACGAGCAGTACTTC
TRBD1,-,TRBV7-9,TRBJ2-5,CASSHRPGHRGTETQYF,TGTGCCAGCAGCCATCGCCCGGGGCACAGGGGGACGGAGACCCAGTACTTC
-,-,TRBV11-1,TRBJ2-1,CASSLVWGAYNEQFF,TGTGCCAGCAGCTTAGTGTGGGGGGCCTACAATGAGCAGTTCTTC
-,-,TRBV11-2,TRBJ2-1,CASSLGAAYNEQFF,TGTGCCAGCAGCTTAGGGGCAGCCTACAATGAGCAGTTCTTC
-,-,TRBV28,TRBJ2-1,CASSSLREQFF,TGTGCCAGCAGCTCGTTGCGTGAGCAGTTCTTC
-,-,TRBV4-1,TRBJ1-2,CASSPPGTIPNYGYTF,TGCGCCAGCAGCCCGCCGGGGACAATCCCAAACTATGGCTACACCTTC
-,-,TRBV6-5,TRBJ2-7,CASSQGSGEQYF,TGTGCCAGCAGTCAGGGGTCTGGGGAGCAGTACTTC
TRBD1,once,TRBV19,TRBJ1-5,CASSTRRTGHNQPQHF,TGTGCCAGTAGTACCCGACGGACAGGGCACAATCAGCCCCAGCATTTT
-,-,TRBV19,TRBJ1-1,CASSSYHTKNTEAFF,TGTGCCAGTAGTTCCTATCATACGAAGAACACTGAAGCTTTCTTT
TRBD1,once,TRBV29-1,TRBJ2-1,CSVDPRGPYNEQFF,TGCAGCGTTGATCCCAGGGGGCCTTACAATGAGCAGTTCTTC
-,-,TRBV12-3/TRBV12-4,TRBJ1-1,CASRTTAQGAFF,TGTGCCAGCAGAACAACAGCGCAGGGGGCTTTCTTT
TRBD1,-,TRBV19,TRBJ1-1,CASSIMFGTGAFLTEAFF,TGTGCCAGTAGTATCATGTTCGGGACAGGGGCTTTCCTCACTGAAGCTTTCTTT
TRBD1,many,TRBV5-6,TRBJ2-3,CASSPLGTGATDTQYF,TGTGCCAGCAGCCCCCTCGGGACAGGGGCCACAGATACGCAGTATTTT
-,-,TRBV25-1,TRBJ1-2,CASSEEGDNLYGYTF,TGTGCCAGCAGTGAGGAAGGGGACAATCTCTATGGCTACACCTTC
-,-,TRBV24-1,TRBJ1-5,CATSDAGQPQHF,TGTGCCACCAGTGATGCGGGTCAGCCCCAGCATTTT
TRBD1,-,TRBV5-4,TRBJ1-1,CASSWGQAEAFF,TGTGCCAGCAGCTGGGGACAGGCTGAAGCTTTCTTT
TRBD1,-,TRBV19,TRBJ1-4,CASSSQGAIANEKLFF,TGTGCCAGTAGTAGCCAGGGGGCGATCGCTAATGAAAAACTGTTTTTT
TRBD2,-,TRBV9,TRBJ2-1,CASSAIAGISSYNEQFF,TGTGCCAGCAGCGCTATAGCGGGAATAAGCTCCTACAATGAGCAGTTCTTC
TRBD2,-,TRBV5-1,TRBJ2-3,CASRRLAASTDTQYF,TGCGCCAGCAGAAGACTAGCGGCTAGCACAGATACGCAGTATTTT